This section outlines one T cell receptor beta chain sequence together with its context. The table lists this clonotype with a few counts. The specificity of this receptor is unknown. No clone much larger than this one lies a single base away; base qualities are absent. This sample was taken from a study of CD8 T cells in ankylosing spondylitis (dated by TCRdb to about 2017). With respect to the entire study: T cell receptor beta repertoires were profiled in healthy donors and ankylosing spondylitis patients so that disease-linked TCR variants could be found. In total, the full study cohort was made up of about 99 healthy donors and 25 to 30 ankylosing spondylitis patients. Peripheral blood samples were taken, and synovial fluid was additionally collected from ankylosing spondylitis patients. Points the paper makes about the study in general: According to the report, matched synovial fluid samples from ankylosing spondylitis patients were significantly enriched for the disease-linked clones. A TCR beta motif of about 8 highly homologous amino acid variants appeared characteristic of blood from ankylosing spondylitis patients. Some TCR beta motif variants had previously been reported in synovial fluid and blood of reactive arthritis patients, which suggested common disease-initiation mechanisms. In peripheral blood, the disease-linked clones were found at relatively low frequencies and had a CD8+ phenotype.

Sequencing was carried out with an Illumina HiSeq 2500. Quantitative 5'-RACE with molecular barcodes was used to prepare TCR beta libraries. Per the original workflow: Disease-linked TCR variants were identified with a new computational method built on a probabilistic model of VDJ rearrangement. TCRdb reprocessing: public reads trimmed at Q25 with fastp, clones called with MiXCR, in-frame beta chains kept. Each CDR3 protein appears once, grouped with its most common genes and DNA. It is TCRdb's table, rather than the study itself, that gives the V and J calls and clone size. The sample table contains some 450,000 distinct CDR3 sequences; only one count was recorded for 17% of them. The ten largest clones capture over 0.9% of the sample. CDR1 and CDR2 are read off the germline V gene as MDHEN and SYDVKM. V trim: 6 bases; J trim: 7 bases; unmatched bases: 17. The CDR3, cysteine through phenylalanine, is 18 amino acids long. The kept DNA is CDR3 alone, 54 bases in frame from the first base.

The chain couples TRBV28 to TRBJ2-5, and TRBD2 aligns with 13 junction nucleotides. The sequence came from a male donor with ankylosing spondylitis. The specimen was blood, either unsorted or a sorted T cell fraction (not recorded which). The CDR3 in this case is CASSLLTGTSGIKATQYF. The DNA reads TGTGCCAGCAGCCTCCTCACCGGGACTAGCGGGATAAAGGCGACCCAGTACTTC.